This T cell receptor (beta chain) was retrieved from a study of blood T cell repertoires in COVID-19. Study-level information: COVID-19 samples, acute and convalescent, were from the United States, Italy and Spain. Sample material is recorded as cDNA or gDNA derived from T cells, B-cell-depleted T cells, or PBMCs.

Source study methods: Amplification of reference gene primers was used by the study to estimate nucleated cell counts. Profiled with immunoSEQ multiplex PCR; TCRdb holds only in-frame clones, not every one. D and trimming come from the DNA, and the V and J calls and clone size come from that table. Among around 500,000 clones listed, over 75% were seen once. This CDR3 spans 18 amino acids. From germline, CDR1 is MNHEY and CDR2 SVGEGT. V gave up 6 bases and J gave up 4 bases, with 26 bases separating them. Sample: peripheral blood. This clonotype was obtained from a human donor in a cohort sampled during active COVID-19. The V call is TRBV6-2 or TRBV6-3, the J call TRBJ2-3, with TRBD2 as a possible D gene (9 bases). CDR3 amino acids: CASSQPGGRAGGPDTQYF. The CDR3 DNA is TGTGCCAGCAGCCAACCAGGGGGCCGAGCGGGAGGTCCAGATACGCAGTATTTT.